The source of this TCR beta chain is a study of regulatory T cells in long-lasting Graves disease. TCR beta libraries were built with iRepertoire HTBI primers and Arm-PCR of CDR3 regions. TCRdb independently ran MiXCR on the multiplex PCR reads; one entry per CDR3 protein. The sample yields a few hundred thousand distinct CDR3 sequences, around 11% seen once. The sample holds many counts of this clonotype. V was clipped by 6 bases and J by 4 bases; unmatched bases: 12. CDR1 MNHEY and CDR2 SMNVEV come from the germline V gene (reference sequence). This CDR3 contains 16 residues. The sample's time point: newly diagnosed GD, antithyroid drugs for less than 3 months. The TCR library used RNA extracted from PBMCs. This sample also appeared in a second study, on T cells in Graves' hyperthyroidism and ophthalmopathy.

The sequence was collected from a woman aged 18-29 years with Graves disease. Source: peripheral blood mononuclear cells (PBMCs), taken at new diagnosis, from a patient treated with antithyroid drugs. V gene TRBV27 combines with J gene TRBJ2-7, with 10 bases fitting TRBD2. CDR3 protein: CASSQLALAGAYEQYF. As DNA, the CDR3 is TGTGCCAGCAGCCAATTAGCGCTAGCGGGAGCATACGAGCAGTACTTC.